The next 27 T cell receptor beta chains were all read from a single sample in a study of cytomegalovirus exposure and HLA in healthy donors. In the PCR, 60 Vbeta and 13 Jbeta primers were used. Method: immunoSEQ multiplex PCR; TCRdb's copy keeps in-frame clones and lacks some. In the table there are some 120,000 clones, 75% of which are singletons. The material sequenced was PBMCs. These receptors were obtained from a woman aged 40 to 50 in good health and CMV-seropositive.

The rearrangement links TRBV11-3 to TRBJ2-2, with 10 bases aligning to TRBD2. CDR1 and CDR2 from the germline V gene are SGHNT and YENEEA. V lost 2 bases, J lost 0 bases, and 12 bases stayed unmatched. The CDR3 runs to 20 residues. The CDR3 is CASSLNLMGTSDANTGELFF. The CDR3 coding sequence is TGTGCCAGCAGCTTAAATCTAATGGGGACTAGCGACGCGAACACCGGGGAGCTGTTTTTT.

The chain combines TRBV27 with TRBJ1-1, with D tentatively TRBD1 (5 bases). V lost 7 bases and J lost 0, with 15 bases in between. The CDR3 sequence is 15 residues long. Germline V CDR1 and CDR2: MNHEY, SMNVEV (reference sequence). The CDR3 spells CASNRLGVVNTEAFF. CDR3 DNA: TGTGCCAGCAACCGCCTAGGGGTGGTGAACACTGAAGCTTTCTTT.

This chain links TRBV11-1 with TRBJ1-1, with unresolved D. This CDR3 is built from 12 residues. Germline assignment: CDR1 SGHAT and CDR2 FQDESV (reference sequence). The V and J ends lost 2 bases and 8 bases respectively, with 9 bases between them. For the CDR3, the DNA is TGTGCCAGCAGCTTAACTTTGGGCGAAGCTTTCTTT. Protein sequence: CASSLTLGEAFF.

In its sample, this clone was seen a few times. The V and J genes are TRBV7-2 and TRBJ2-5, with TRBD1 identical over 8 bases. V trimming: 5 bases; J trimming: 2 bases; junction bases outside the gene matches: 10. Germline V lookup: CDR1 SGHTA, CDR2 FQGNSA. The CDR3 sequence is 16 residues long. The CDR3 DNA reads TGTGCCAGCAGCAAAGGACAGGGATGGTATCAAGAGACCCAGTACTTC. It is translated as CASSKGQGWYQETQYF.

This chain uses TRBV11-2 with TRBJ2-1; 8 positions agree with TRBD2. CDR3 length equals 16 residues. Losses at the gene ends were 1 base for V and 5 bases for J; bases not matched to a gene: 7. Per the germline V gene, CDR1 is SGHAT and CDR2 is FQNNGV. CDR3: CASSLVSSGRDNEQFF. The CDR3 region has the DNA TGTGCCAGCAGCTTAGTGTCTAGCGGGCGGGACAATGAGCAGTTCTTC.

V is TRBV25-1 and J is TRBJ2-7; 14 nucleotides align to TRBD2. Per germline, CDR1 MGHDK and CDR2 SYGVNS. CDR3 length: 16 residues. V shed 6 bases and J 4 bases; nucleotides not matched to a gene: 8. CDR3 protein: CASRKPGLAGAYEQYF. CDR3 DNA: TGTGCCAGCAGGAAACCGGGACTAGCGGGAGCGTACGAGCAGTACTTC.

The rearrangement links TRBV5-1 to TRBJ1-2, with D uncertain. The V gene's germline CDR1 is SGHRS and CDR2 YFSETQ. V lost 2 bases and J lost 1, with 12 bases in between. This CDR3 has 15 residues. The CDR3 DNA reads as TGCGCCAGCAGCTTAATCACAGCCGATAACTATGGCTACACCTTC. Its translation: CASSLITADNYGYTF.

V usage is TRBV13 and J usage is TRBJ1-5; weak D call: TRBD1 (5 bases). V lost 6 bases and J 2 bases, leaving 11 bases between the germline ends. This CDR3 spans 14 amino acids. Germline V gene data show CDR1 as PRHDT and CDR2 as FYEKMQ (reference sequence). The CDR3 loop is CASSRGMGNQPQHF. The CDR3 DNA sequence: TGTGCCAGCAGTCGGGGGATGGGCAATCAGCCCCAGCATTTT.

This sequence joins TRBV4-2 and TRBJ2-5, with 9 bases matching TRBD1. The CDR3 covers 16 residues. The V gene end was trimmed by 0 bases and the J gene end by 2 bases; junction bases not matched to a gene: 4. Germline CDR1 LGHNA, CDR2 YNFKEQ. The CDR3 spells CASSQDGQGRQETQYF. Written as DNA, the CDR3 is TGTGCCAGCAGCCAAGACGGACAGGGGCGTCAAGAGACCCAGTACTTC.

This clone was recorded a few times. This chain uses TRBV6-6 with TRBJ2-5, with TRBD1 matching over 8 bases. The germline CDR1 and CDR2 sequences are MNHNY and SVGAGI (reference sequence). This CDR3 contains 15 residues. With 4 bases clipped from V and 1 base from J, the junction kept 5 bases outside the gene matches. CDR3 in amino acids: CASSFRQGIQETQYF. The CDR3 region has the DNA TGTGCCAGCAGTTTCAGACAGGGGATCCAAGAGACCCAGTACTTC.

This sequence joins TRBV5-6 and TRBJ2-3; 8 bases are a match to TRBD1. The CDR3 contains 15 residues. CDR1 SGHDT and CDR2 YYEEEE come from the germline V gene. J gave up 8 bases and V 4 bases, and 12 bases lay outside the gene matches. CDR3 residues: CASSRPGGFSATQYF. The CDR3 DNA sequence: TGTGCCAGCAGCCGGCCAGGGGGCTTCTCAGCTACGCAGTATTTT.

The chain is built from TRBV5-6 and TRBJ1-5; 7 bases are shared with TRBD1. Germline loops: CDR1 SGHDT, CDR2 YYEEEE. The V and J ends lost 0 bases and 4 bases, in that order; junction bases with no gene match: 4. CDR3 length: 15 residues. This CDR3 reads CASSLGGTDNQPQHF. For the CDR3, the DNA is TGTGCCAGCAGCTTGGGGGGGACAGATAATCAGCCCCAGCATTTT.

V gene TRBV7-2 combines with J gene TRBJ2-7; a weak D match, TRBD2 (7 bases). V was clipped by 4 bases and J by 5 bases, with 9 bases between them. CDR3 length equals 12 residues. Germline assignment: CDR1 SGHTA and CDR2 FQGNSA. The CDR3 DNA reads TGTGCCAGCAGCTGGGGGGGCGACGAGCAGTACTTC. It translates to CASSWGGDEQYF.

This clone was detected only a few times. The CDR3 loop reads CASSQSQNPSGRAVSYNEQFF. The CDR3 DNA reads as TGCGCCAGCAGCCAGAGTCAAAATCCTAGCGGGAGGGCCGTATCCTACAATGAGCAGTTCTTC. The chain employs TRBV4-1 and TRBJ2-1, with TRBD2 matching 12 bases. V was pared by 3 bases and J by 1 base, with 16 bases of the junction left unmatched. The CDR3 has 21 amino acids. The germline gives CDR1 MGHRA, CDR2 YSYEKL.

The chain uses TRBV4-2 and TRBJ1-1; TRBD1 matches 7 bases. The CDR3 is 17 residues long. Germline V CDR1 and CDR2: LGHNA, YNFKEQ. Trimming at V came to 0 bases and at J to 5 bases, leaving 12 bases not matched to a gene. The CDR3 region has the DNA TGTGCCAGCAGCCAAGATCGGTCAGGGGGAAAGAGGACTGAAGCTTTCTTT. As protein: CASSQDRSGGKRTEAFF.

This clone was found a few times. The chain has TRBV5-1 and TRBJ2-5; no clear D. Trimming removed 1 base at V and 5 bases at J, with 3 bases between. The CDR3 consists of 11 residues. Per the germline V gene, CDR1 is SGHRS and CDR2 is YFSETQ. The CDR3 DNA reads as TGCGCCAGCAGCTTGCAGGAGACCCAGTACTTC. It specifies CASSLQETQYF. Filled out from reference TRBV5-1 and TRBJ2-5, the complete variable domain reads KAGVTQTPRYLIKTRGQQVTLSCSPISGHRSVSWYQQTPGQGLQFLFEYFSETQRNKGNFPGRFSGRQFSNSRSEMNVSTLELGDSALYLCASSLQETQYFGPGTRLLVL.

This clone was observed once. V is TRBV29-1 and J is TRBJ1-2, with D unclear. Trimming shortened V by 6 bases and J by 8 bases, and 13 bases separated the two germline ends. The CDR3 is made up of 11 amino acids. Germline lookup yields CDR1 SQVTM and CDR2 ANQGSEA. The CDR3 region is CSVTDSGGYTF. In DNA, the CDR3 is TGCAGCGTAACAGATTCAGGCGGCTACACCTTC.

This rearrangement joins TRBV2 to TRBJ1-3; 7 bases match TRBD1. J was trimmed by 4 bases and V by 6 bases; bases with no gene match: 9. The CDR3 extends over 15 amino acids. Looked up from germline, CDR1 is SNHLY and CDR2 is FYNNEI. In nucleotides, the CDR3 is TGTGCCAGCAGCGTTGACAGGGTATACGGAAACACCATATATTTT. This sequence encodes CASSVDRVYGNTIYF.

This clone appeared a single time. The chain links TRBV4-1 to TRBJ1-1, with a tentative D call TRBD1 (5 bases). The CDR3 totals 14 residues. CDR1 MGHRA and CDR2 YSYEKL come from the germline V gene. V was trimmed by 1 base and J by 6 bases, leaving 12 bases between them. As DNA, the CDR3 is TGCGCCAGCAGCCAAGGGGACTTGGCAGCTGAAGCTTTCTTT. Protein sequence: CASSQGDLAAEAFF.

The chain carries TRBV9 and TRBJ2-3; D not resolved. Germline loops: CDR1 SGDLS, CDR2 YYNGEE. V was clipped by 6 bases and J by 4 bases, with 15 bases between them. The CDR3 consists of 14 residues. CDR3 in DNA: TGTGCCAGCACCCCTCTGGGCCAGGCAGATACGCAGTATTTT. Encoded protein: CASTPLGQADTQYF.

The rearrangement uses TRBV6-6 and TRBJ1-4; D is unresolved. The CDR3 consists of 11 residues. Trimming cost V 2 bases and J 12 bases, with 7 bases left between them. The germline V gene has CDR1 MNHNY and CDR2 SVGAGI (reference sequence). The CDR3 DNA is TGTGCCAGCAGTTACCCAGCGGAACTGTTTTTT. It specifies CASSYPAELFF.

This chain joins TRBV6-5 and TRBJ2-3, with unresolved D. Germline V gene data show CDR1 as MNHEY and CDR2 as SVGAGI. Trimming took off 0 bases at V and 2 bases at J, with 9 bases between the two ends. The CDR3 is made up of 15 amino acids. CDR3 residues: CASSYSNVVTDTQYF. The CDR3 DNA reads TGTGCCAGCAGTTACTCGAACGTAGTCACAGATACGCAGTATTTT.

The J gene is TRBJ1-5, the V gene TRBV28, with TRBD1 matching 7 bases. Germline CDR1 reads MDHEN; CDR2 reads SYDVKM. This CDR3 spans 16 amino acids. V lost 6 bases, J lost 0 bases, and 8 bases stayed unmatched. The CDR3 loop is CASSTPDRASNQPQHF. CDR3 DNA sequence: TGTGCCAGCAGCACCCCTGACAGGGCTAGCAATCAGCCCCAGCATTTT.

The table lists this clone with a count of one. The V and J genes are TRBV9 and TRBJ1-1; 8 bases align to TRBD1. Germline trimming cut 2 bases from V and 2 bases from J; bases unmatched to any gene: 2. Germline V lookup: CDR1 SGDLS, CDR2 YYNGEE. This CDR3 region has 14 residues. The CDR3 nucleotides read TGTGCCAGCAGCGTGACAGGGGTAAACACTGAAGCTTTCTTT. Protein: CASSVTGVNTEAFF.

The chain has TRBV7-2 and TRBJ2-7, with 12 bases that match TRBD2. The CDR3 totals 16 residues. In germline, CDR1 is SGHTA, CDR2 FQGNSA. Trimming removed 2 bases from V and 4 bases from J; junction bases left unmatched: 6. The CDR3 nucleotides are TGTGCCAGCAGCTTATTTCTAGCGGGAGGGCCGTACGAGCAGTACTTC. Its translation is CASSLFLAGGPYEQYF.

CDR3 sequence (DNA): TGTGCCAGCATGGGCCCAACTAGCGGGACCTACGAGCAGTACTTC. It translates to CASMGPTSGTYEQYF. The chain joins TRBV6-1 to TRBJ2-7, with TRBD2 identical over 10 bases. The CDR3 runs to 15 residues. V dropped 7 bases and J dropped 2; count of bases not matched to a gene: 8. Germline values: CDR1 MNHNS, CDR2 SASEGT.

J is TRBJ1-2 and V is TRBV5-1; a weak D match, TRBD1 (6 bases). The CDR3 extends over 14 amino acids. Germline assignment: CDR1 SGHRS and CDR2 YFSETQ. Trimming removed 7 bases at V and 4 bases at J, with 17 bases between. The chain's CDR3 is CASDTGSGLYGYTF. The DNA of the CDR3 is TGCGCCAGCGACACAGGGTCGGGTCTCTATGGCTACACCTTC.